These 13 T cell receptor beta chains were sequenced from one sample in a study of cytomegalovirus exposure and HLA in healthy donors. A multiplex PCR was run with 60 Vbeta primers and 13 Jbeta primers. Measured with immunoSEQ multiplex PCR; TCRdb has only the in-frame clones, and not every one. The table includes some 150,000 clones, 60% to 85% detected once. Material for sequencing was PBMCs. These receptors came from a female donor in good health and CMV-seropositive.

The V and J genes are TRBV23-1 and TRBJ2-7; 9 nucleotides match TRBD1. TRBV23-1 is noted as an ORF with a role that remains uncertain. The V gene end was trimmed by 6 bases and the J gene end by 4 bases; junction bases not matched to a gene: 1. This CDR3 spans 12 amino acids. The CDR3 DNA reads TGCGCCAGCAGGACAGGGGGTTACGAGCAGTACTTC. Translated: CASRTGGYEQYF.

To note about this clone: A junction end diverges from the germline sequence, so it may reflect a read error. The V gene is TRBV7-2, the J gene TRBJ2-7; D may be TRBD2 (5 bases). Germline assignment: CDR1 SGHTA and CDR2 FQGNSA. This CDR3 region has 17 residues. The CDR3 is CASSLSRLGAGPAAEAF. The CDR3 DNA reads TGTGCCAGCAGCTTATCGCGGTTGGGCGCGGGCCCCGCCGCAGAGGCCTTC.

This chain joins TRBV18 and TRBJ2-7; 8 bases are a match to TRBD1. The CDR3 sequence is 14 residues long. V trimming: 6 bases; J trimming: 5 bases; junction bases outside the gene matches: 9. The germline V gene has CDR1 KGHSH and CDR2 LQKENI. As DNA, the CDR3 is TGTGCCAGCTCTTACCAGGGGGCGGGCGACGAGCAGTACTTC. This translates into CASSYQGAGDEQYF. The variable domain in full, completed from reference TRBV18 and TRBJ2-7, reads NAGVMQNPRHLVRRRGQEARLRCSPMKGHSHVYWYRQLPEEGLKFMVYLQKENIIDESGMPKERFSAEFPKEGPSILRIQQVVRGDSAAYFCASSYQGAGDEQYFGPGTRLTVT.

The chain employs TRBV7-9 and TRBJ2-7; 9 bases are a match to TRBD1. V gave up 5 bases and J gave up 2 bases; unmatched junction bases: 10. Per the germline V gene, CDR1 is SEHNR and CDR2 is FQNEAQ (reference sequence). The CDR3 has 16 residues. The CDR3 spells CASSLAPGQGTYEQYF. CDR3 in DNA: TGTGCCAGCAGCCTCGCACCGGGACAGGGTACCTACGAGCAGTACTTC.

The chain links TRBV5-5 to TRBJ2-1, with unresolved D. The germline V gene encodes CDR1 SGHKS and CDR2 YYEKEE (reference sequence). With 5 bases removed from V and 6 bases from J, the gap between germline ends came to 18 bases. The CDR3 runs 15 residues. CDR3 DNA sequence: TGTGCCAGCAGTCCCCAACTCCTGCGGCTCAATGAGCAGTTCTTC. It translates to CASSPQLLRLNEQFF.

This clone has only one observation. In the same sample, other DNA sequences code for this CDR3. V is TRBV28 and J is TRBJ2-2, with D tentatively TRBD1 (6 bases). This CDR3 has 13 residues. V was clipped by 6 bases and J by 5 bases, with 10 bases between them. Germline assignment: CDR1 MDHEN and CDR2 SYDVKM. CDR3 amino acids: CASSLTGTGELFF. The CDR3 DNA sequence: TGTGCCAGCAGCTTGACAGGAACCGGGGAGCTGTTTTTT.

CDR3 in amino acids: CASSTQGVGYGYTF. CDR3 nucleotides: TGTGCCAGCAGTACCCAGGGGGTCGGCTATGGCTACACCTTC. V gene TRBV6-5 combines with J gene TRBJ1-2, with 7 positions matching TRBD1. Germline trimming cut 5 bases from V and 4 bases from J; bases unmatched to any gene: 7. CDR3 size: 14 residues. The germline V gene has CDR1 MNHEY and CDR2 SVGAGI.

CDR3 nucleotide sequence: TGCAGCCAAGCTACAGGCGAAGAGACCCAGTACTTC. Translating gives CSQATGEETQYF. The chain links TRBV29-1 to TRBJ2-5, with D perhaps TRBD1 (5 bases). V lost 8 bases to trimming and J lost 3 bases, with 13 bases between them. The CDR3 is made up of 12 amino acids. Germline V gives CDR1 SQVTM, CDR2 ANQGSEA.

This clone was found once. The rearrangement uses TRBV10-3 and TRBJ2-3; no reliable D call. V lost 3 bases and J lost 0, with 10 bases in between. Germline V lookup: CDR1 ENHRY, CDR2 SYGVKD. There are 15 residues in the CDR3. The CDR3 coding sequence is TGTGCCATCAGTGAACAGATCCCTAGCACAGATACGCAGTATTTT. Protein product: CAISEQIPSTDTQYF.

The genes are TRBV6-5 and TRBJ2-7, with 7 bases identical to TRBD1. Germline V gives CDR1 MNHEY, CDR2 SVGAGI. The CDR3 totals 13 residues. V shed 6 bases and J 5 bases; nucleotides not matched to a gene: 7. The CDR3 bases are TGTGCCAGCAGACCCGGGACAGCCGACGAGCAGTACTTC. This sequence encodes CASRPGTADEQYF.

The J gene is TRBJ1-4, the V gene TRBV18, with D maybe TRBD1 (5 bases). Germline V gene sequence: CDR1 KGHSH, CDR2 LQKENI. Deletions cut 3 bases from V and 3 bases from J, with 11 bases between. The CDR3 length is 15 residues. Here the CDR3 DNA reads TGTGCCAGCTCACCCCAGGGAACTTCTAATGAAAAACTGTTTTTT. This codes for CASSPQGTSNEKLFF.

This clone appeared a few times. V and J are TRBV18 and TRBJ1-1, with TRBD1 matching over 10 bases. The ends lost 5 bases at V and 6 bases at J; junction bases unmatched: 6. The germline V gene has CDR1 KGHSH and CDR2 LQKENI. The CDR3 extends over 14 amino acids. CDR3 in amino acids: CASSADRGWAEAFF. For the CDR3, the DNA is TGTGCCAGCTCAGCGGACAGGGGGTGGGCTGAAGCTTTCTTT.

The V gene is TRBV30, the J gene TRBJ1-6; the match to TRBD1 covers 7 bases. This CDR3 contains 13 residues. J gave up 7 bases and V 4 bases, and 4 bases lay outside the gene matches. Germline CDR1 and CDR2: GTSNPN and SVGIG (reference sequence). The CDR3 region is CAWTDRDNSPLHF. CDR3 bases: TGTGCCTGGACCGACAGGGACAATTCACCCCTCCACTTT.